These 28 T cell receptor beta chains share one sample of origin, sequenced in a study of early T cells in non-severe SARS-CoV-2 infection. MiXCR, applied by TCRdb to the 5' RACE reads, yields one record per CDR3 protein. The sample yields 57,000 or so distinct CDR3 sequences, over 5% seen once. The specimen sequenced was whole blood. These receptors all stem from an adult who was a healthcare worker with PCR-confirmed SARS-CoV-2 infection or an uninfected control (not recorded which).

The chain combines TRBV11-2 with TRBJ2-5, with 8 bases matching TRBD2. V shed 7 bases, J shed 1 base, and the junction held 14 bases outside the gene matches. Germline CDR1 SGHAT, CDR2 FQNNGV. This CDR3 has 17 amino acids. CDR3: CASTGGGQAVLQETQYF. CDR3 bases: TGTGCCAGCACCGGGGGGGGGCAGGCGGTACTCCAAGAGACCCAGTACTTC. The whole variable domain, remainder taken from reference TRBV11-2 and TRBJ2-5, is EAGVAQSPRYKIIEKRQSVAFWCNPISGHATLYWYQQILGQGPKLLIQFQNNGVVDDSQLPKDRFSAERLKGVDSTLKIQPAKLEDSAVYLCASTGGGQAVLQETQYFGPGTRLLVL.

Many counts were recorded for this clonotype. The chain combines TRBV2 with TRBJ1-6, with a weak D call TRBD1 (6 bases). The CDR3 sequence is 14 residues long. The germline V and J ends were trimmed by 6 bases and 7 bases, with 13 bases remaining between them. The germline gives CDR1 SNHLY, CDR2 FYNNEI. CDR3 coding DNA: TGTGCCAGCAGGCAGGGGCAACCCAATTCACCCCTCCACTTT. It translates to CASRQGQPNSPLHF. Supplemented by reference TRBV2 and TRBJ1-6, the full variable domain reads EPEVTQTPSHQVTQMGQEVILRCVPISNHLYFYWYRQILGQKVEFLVSFYNNEISEKSEIFDDQFSVERPDGSNFTLKIRSTKLEDSAMYFCASRQGQPNSPLHFGNGTRLTVT.

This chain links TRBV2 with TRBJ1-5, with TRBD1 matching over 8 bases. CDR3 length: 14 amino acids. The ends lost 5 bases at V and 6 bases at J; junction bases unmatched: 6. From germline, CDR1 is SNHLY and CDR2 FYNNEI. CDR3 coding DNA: TGTGCCAGCAGTAGCCAGGGGGCATTTCAGCCCCAGCATTTT. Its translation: CASSSQGAFQPQHF.

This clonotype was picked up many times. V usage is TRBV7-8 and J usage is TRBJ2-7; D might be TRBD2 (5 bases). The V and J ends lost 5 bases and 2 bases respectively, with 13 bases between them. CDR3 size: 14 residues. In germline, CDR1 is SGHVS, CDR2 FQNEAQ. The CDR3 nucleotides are TGTGCCAGCAGCCGAGAACTAGGCGCCTACGAGCAGTACTTC. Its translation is CASSRELGAYEQYF.

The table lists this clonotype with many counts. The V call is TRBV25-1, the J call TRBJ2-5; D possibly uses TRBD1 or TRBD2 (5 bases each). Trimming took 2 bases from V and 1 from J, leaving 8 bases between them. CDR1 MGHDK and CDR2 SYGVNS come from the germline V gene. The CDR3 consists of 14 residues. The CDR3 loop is CASSEGTTQETQYF. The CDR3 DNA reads TGTGCCAGCAGTGAAGGGACCACCCAAGAGACCCAGTACTTC. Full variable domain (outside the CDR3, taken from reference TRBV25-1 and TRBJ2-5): EADIYQTPRYLVIGTGKKITLECSQTMGHDKMYWYQQDPGMELHLIHYSYGVNSTEKGDLSSESTVSRIRTEHFPLTLESARPSHTSQYLCASSEGTTQETQYFGPGTRLLVL.

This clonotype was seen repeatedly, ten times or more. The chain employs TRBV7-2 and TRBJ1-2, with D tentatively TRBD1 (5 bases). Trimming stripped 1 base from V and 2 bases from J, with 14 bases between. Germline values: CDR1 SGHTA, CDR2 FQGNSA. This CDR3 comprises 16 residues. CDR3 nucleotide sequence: TGTGCCAGCAGCTTAGTTAGTGGGGACTGGAACTATGGCTACACCTTC. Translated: CASSLVSGDWNYGYTF.

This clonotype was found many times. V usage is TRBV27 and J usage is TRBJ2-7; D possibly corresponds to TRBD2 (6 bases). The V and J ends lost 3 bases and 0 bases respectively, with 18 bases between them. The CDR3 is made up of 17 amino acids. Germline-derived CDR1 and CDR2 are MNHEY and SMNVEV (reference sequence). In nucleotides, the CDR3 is TGTGCCAGCAGTTTCTCAACGGGTAGCGGCCTCTCCTACGAGCAGTACTTC. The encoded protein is CASSFSTGSGLSYEQYF.

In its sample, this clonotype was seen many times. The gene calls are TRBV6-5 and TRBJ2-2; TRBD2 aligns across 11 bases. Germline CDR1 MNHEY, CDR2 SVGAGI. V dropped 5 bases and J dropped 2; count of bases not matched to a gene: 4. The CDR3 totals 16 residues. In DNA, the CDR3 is TGTGCCAGCAGTCACCTAGCGGGGGGCAACACCGGGGAGCTGTTTTTT. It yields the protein CASSHLAGGNTGELFF.

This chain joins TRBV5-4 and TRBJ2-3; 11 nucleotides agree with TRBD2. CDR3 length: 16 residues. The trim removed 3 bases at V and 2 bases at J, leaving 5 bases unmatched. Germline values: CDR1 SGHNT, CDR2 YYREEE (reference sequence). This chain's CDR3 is CASSYLLAGVTDTQYF. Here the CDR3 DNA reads TGTGCCAGCAGCTACCTACTAGCGGGAGTCACAGATACGCAGTATTTT.

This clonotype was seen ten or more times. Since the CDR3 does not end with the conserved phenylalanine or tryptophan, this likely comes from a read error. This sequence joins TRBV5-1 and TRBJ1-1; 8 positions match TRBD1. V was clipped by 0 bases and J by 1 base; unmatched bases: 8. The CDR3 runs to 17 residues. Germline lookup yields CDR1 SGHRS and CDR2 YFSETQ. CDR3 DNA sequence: TGCGCCAGCAGCTTGGCCCTGGCAGGGGGCAGGAACACTGAAGCTTTCCTT. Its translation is CASSLALAGGRNTEAFL.

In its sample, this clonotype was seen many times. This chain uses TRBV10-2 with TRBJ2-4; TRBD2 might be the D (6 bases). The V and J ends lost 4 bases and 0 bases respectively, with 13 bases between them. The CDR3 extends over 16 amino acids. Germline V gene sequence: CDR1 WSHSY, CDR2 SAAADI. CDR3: CASSVEGTLAKNIQYF. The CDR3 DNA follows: TGCGCCAGCAGTGTGGAGGGGACGCTAGCCAAAAACATTCAGTACTTC.

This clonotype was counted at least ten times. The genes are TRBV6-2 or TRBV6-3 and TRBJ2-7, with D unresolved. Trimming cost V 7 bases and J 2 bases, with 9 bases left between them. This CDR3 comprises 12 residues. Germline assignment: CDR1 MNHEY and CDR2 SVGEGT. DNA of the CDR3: TGTGCCAGCAAGGCGGCTACCTACGAGCAGTACTTC. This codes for CASKAATYEQYF.

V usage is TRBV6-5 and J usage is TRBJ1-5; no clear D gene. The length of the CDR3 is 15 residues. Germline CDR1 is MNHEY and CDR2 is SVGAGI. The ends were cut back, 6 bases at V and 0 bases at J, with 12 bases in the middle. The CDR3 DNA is TGTGCCAGCAGACCGGACTACTATAGCAATCAGCCCCAGCATTTT. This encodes CASRPDYYSNQPQHF.

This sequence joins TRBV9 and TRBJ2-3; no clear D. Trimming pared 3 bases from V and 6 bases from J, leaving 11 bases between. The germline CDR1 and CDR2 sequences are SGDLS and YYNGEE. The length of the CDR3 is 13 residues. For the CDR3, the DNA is TGTGCCAGCAGCGGACAACCCCGCGATACGCAGTATTTT. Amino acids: CASSGQPRDTQYF.

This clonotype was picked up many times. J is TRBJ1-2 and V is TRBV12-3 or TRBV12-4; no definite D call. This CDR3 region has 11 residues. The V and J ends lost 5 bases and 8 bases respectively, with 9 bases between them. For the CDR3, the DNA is TGTGCCAGCAGTCCCGCTGGGGGCTACACCTTC. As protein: CASSPAGGYTF.

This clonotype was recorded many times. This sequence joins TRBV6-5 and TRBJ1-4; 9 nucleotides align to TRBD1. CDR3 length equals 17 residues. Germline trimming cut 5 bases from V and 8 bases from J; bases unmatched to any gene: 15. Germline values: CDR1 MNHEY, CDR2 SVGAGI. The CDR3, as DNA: TGTGCCAGCAGTCGTCCCCCGGGACAGGGCGCCCAGGAAAAACTGTTTTTT. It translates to CASSRPPGQGAQEKLFF.

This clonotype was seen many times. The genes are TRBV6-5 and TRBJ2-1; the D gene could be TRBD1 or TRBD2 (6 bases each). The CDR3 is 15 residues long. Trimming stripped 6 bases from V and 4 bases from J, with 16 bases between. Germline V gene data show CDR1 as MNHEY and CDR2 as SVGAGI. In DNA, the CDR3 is TGTGCCAGCAGGGGGATGGGGGGCGGTTACAATGAGCAGTTCTTC. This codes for CASRGMGGGYNEQFF.

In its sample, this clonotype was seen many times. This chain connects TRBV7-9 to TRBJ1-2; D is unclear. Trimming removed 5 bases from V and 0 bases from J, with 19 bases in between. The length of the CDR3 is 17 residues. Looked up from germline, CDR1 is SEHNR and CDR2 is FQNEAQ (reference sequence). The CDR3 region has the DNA TGTGCCAGCAGCCGTGGGTCACTGGCGGGTACTAACTATGGCTACACCTTC. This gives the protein CASSRGSLAGTNYGYTF.

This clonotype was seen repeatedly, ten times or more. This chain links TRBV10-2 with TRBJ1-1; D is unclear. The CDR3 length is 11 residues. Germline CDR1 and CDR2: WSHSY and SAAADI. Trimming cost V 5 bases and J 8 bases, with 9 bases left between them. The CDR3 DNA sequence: TGCGCCAGCAGTAGGGATACCGAAGCTTTCTTT. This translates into CASSRDTEAFF.

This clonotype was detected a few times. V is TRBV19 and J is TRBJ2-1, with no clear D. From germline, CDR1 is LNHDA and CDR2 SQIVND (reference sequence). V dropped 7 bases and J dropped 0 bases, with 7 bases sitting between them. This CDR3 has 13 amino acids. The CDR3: CASTDPSYNEQFF. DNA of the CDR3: TGTGCCAGTACTGACCCCTCCTACAATGAGCAGTTCTTC.

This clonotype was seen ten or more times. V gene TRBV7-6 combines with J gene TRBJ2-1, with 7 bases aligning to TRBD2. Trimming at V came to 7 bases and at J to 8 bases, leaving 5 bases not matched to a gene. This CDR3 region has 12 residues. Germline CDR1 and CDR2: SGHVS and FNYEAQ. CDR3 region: CASTLGGDEQFF. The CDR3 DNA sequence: TGTGCCAGCACCCTTGGGGGGGATGAGCAGTTCTTC.

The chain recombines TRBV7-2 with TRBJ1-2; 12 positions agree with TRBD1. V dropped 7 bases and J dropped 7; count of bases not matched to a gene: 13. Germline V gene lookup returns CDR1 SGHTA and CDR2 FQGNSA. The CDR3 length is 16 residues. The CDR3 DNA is TGTGCCAGCACCCAAGTCCAGGGACAGGGGGCTTTTGGCTACACCTTC. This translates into CASTQVQGQGAFGYTF.

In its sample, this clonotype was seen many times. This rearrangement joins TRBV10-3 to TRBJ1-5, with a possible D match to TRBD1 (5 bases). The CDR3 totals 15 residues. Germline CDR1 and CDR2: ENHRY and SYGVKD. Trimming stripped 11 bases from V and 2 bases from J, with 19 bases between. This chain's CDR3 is CARIGTQGGNQPQHF. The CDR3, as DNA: TGTGCCCGAATAGGGACCCAGGGTGGCAATCAGCCCCAGCATTTT.

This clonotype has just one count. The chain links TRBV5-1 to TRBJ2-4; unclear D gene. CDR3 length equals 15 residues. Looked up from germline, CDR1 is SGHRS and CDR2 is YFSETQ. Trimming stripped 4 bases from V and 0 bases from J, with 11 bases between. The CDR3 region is CASSQNGLAKNIQYF. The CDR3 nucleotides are TGCGCCAGCAGCCAGAACGGTCTAGCCAAAAACATTCAGTACTTC.

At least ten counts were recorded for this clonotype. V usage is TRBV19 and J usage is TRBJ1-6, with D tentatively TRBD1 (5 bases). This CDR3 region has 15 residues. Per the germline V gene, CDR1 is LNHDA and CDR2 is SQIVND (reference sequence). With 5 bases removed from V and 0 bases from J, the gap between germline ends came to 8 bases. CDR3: CASSPQGSYNSPLHF. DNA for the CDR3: TGTGCCAGTAGTCCCCAGGGCTCCTATAATTCACCCCTCCACTTT.

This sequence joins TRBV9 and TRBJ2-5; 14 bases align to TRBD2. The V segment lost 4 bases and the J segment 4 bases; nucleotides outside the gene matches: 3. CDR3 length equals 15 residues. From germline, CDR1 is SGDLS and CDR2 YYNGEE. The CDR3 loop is CASSLGLAGVETQYF. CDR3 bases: TGTGCCAGCAGCCTGGGACTAGCGGGAGTAGAGACCCAGTACTTC.

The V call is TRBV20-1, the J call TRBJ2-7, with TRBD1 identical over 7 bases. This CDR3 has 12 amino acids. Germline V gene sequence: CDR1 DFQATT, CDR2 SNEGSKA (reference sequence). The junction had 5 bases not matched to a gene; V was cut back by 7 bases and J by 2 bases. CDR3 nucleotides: TGCAGTGTCCCGGGACAGACCTACGAGCAGTACTTC. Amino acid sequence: CSVPGQTYEQYF.

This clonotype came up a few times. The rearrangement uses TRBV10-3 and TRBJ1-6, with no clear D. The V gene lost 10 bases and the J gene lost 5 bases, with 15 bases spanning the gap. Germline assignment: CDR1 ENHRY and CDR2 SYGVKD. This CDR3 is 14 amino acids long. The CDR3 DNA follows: TGTGCCAGTCGTGGACGGAACGATAATTCACCCCTCCACTTT. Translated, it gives CASRGRNDNSPLHF.